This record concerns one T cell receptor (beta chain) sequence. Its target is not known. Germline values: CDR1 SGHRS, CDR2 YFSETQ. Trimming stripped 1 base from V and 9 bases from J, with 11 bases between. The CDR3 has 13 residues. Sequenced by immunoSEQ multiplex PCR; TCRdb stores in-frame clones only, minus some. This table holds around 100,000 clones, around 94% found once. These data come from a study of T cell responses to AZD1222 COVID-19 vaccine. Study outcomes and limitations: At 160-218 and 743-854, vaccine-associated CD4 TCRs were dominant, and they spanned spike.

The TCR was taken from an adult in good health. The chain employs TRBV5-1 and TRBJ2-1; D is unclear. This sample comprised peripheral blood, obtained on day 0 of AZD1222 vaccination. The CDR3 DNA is TGCGCCAGCAGCTTGTTAGGGTCTGTTGAGCAGTTCTTC. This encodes CASSLLGSVEQFF. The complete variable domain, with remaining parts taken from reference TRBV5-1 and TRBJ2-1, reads KAGVTQTPRYLIKTRGQQVTLSCSPISGHRSVSWYQQTPGQGLQFLFEYFSETQRNKGNFPGRFSGRQFSNSRSEMNVSTLELGDSALYLCASSLLGSVEQFFGPGTRLTVL.